This paragraph reports one TCR beta chain. Antigen: not known. The repertoire was sequenced with immunoSEQ multiplex PCR; TCRdb's copy has only in-frame clones and lacks some. The table includes roughly 120,000 clones, 65% to 85% detected once. The data were taken from a study of T cell responses to AZD1222 COVID-19 vaccine. Study background: Second-dose groups at about 4 or about 12 weeks were pooled. Broader study findings: Variant regions that are unmutated are reportedly the target of nearly half of spike-specific TCRs. Regions 160-218 and 743-854 dominated among vaccine-associated CD4 TCRs spanning spike. Among the donors, most were white British and more were female, and clonal diversity was possibly underestimated.

Trimming left V 4 bases short and J 3 bases short, with 14 bases between. Germline values: CDR1 SGHRS, CDR2 YFSETQ. This CDR3 has 15 amino acids. The specimen was peripheral blood, collected on day 0 of AZD1222 vaccination. This receptor was obtained from an adult in good health. V usage is TRBV5-1 and J usage is TRBJ1-5; D perhaps matches TRBD1 (6 bases). CDR3 sequence reads: CASSPTGNYNQPQHF. CDR3 nucleotide sequence: TGCGCCAGCAGCCCCACAGGGAACTACAATCAGCCCCAGCATTTT.